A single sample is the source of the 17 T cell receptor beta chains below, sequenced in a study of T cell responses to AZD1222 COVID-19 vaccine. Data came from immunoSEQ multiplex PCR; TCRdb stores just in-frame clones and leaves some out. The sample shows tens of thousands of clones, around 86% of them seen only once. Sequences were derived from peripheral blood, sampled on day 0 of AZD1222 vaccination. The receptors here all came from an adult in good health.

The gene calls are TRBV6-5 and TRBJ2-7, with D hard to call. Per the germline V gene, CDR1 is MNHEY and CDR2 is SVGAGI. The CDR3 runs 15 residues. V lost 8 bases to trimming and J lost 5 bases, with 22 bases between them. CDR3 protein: CASRMESLSTHEQYF. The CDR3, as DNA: TGTGCCAGCCGCATGGAGTCACTTAGCACCCACGAGCAGTACTTC.

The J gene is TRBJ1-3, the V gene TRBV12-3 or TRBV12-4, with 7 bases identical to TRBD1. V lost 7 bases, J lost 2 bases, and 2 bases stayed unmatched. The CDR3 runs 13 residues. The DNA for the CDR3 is TGTGCCAGCAACCAGGGGGCTGGAAACACCATATATTTT. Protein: CASNQGAGNTIYF.

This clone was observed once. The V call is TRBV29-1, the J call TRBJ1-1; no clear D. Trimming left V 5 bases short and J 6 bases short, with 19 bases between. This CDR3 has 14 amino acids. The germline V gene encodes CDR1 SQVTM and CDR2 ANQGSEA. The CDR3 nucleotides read TGCAGCGTTCATACGAAAACAGAGCCGCCTGAAGCTTTCTTT. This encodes CSVHTKTEPPEAFF.

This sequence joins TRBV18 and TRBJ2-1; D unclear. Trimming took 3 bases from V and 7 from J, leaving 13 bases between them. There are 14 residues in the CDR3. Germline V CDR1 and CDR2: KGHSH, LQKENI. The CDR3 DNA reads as TGTGCCAGCTCACCTTTAGGAAGCGTGAATGAGCAGTTCTTC. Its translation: CASSPLGSVNEQFF.

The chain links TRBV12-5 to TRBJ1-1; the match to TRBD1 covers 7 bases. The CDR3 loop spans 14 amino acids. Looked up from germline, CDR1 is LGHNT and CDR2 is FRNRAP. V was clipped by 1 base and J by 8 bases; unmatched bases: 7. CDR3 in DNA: TGTGCTAGTGGTTTGGCAGGGGGGAGCCCCGAAGCTTTCTTT. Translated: CASGLAGGSPEAFF. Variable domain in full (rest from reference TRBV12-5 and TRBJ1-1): DARVTQTPRHKVTEMGQEVTMRCQPILGHNTVFWYRQTMMQGLELLAYFRNRAPLDDSGMPKDRFSAEMPDATLATLKIQPSEPRDSAVYFCASGLAGGSPEAFFGQGTRLTVV.

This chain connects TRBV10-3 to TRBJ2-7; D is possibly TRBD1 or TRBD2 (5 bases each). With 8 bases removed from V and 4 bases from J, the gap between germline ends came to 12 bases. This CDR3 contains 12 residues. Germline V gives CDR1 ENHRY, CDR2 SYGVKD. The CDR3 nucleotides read TGTGCCATCGGGCAGGGAGAGTACGAGCAGTACTTC. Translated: CAIGQGEYEQYF.

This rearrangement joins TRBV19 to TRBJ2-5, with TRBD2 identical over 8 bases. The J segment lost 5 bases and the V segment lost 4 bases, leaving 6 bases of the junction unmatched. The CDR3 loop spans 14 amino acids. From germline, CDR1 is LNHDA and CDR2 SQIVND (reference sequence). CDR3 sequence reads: CASSNSGGRETQYF. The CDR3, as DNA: TGTGCCAGTAGTAACAGCGGGGGTCGGGAGACCCAGTACTTC. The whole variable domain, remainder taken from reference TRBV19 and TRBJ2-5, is DGGITQSPKYLFRKEGQNVTLSCEQNLNHDAMYWYRQDPGQGLRLIYYSQIVNDFQKGDIAEGYSVSREKKESFPLTVTSAQKNPTAFYLCASSNSGGRETQYFGPGTRLLVL.

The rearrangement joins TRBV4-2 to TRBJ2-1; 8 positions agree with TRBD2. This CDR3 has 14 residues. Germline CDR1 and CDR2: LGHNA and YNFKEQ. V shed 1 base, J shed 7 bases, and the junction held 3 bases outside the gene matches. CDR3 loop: CASSQAGGLNEQFF. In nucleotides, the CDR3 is TGTGCCAGCAGCCAAGCGGGGGGGCTGAATGAGCAGTTCTTC.

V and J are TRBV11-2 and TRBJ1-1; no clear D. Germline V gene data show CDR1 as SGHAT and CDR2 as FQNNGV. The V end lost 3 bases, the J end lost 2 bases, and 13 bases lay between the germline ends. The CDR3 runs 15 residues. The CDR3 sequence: CASSLVSRGNTEAFF. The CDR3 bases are TGTGCCAGCAGCTTGGTAAGTCGGGGAAACACTGAAGCTTTCTTT.

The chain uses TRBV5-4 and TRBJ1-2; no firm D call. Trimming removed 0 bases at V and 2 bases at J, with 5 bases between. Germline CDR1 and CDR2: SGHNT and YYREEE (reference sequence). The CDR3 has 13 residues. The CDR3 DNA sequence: TGTGCCAGCAGCTTGGGCCCCAACTATGGCTACACCTTC. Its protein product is CASSLGPNYGYTF.

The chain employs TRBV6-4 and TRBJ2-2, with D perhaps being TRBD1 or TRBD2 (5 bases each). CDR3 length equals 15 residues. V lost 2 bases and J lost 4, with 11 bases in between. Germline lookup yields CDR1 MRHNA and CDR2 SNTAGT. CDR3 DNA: TGTGCCAGCAGTGACCGGCCAGGGAGCACCGGGGAGCTGTTTTTT. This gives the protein CASSDRPGSTGELFF.

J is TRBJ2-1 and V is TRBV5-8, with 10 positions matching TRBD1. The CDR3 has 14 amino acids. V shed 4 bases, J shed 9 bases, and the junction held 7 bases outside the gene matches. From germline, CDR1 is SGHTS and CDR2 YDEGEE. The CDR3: CASSHRDRGGEQFF. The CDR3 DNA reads TGTGCCAGCAGCCACCGGGACAGGGGAGGTGAGCAGTTCTTC. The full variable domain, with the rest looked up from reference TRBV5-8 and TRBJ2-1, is EAGVTQSPTHLIKTRGQQATLRCSPISGHTSVYWYQQALGLGLQFLLWYDEGEERNRGNFPPRFSGRQFPNYSSELNVNALELEDSALYLCASSHRDRGGEQFFGPGTRLTVL.

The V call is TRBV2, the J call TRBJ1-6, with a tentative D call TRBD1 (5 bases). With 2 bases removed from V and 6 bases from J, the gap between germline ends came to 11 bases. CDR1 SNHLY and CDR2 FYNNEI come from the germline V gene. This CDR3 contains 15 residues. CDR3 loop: CASSEFGGSNSPLHF. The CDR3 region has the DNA TGTGCCAGCAGTGAATTCGGGGGGAGTAATTCACCCCTCCACTTT.

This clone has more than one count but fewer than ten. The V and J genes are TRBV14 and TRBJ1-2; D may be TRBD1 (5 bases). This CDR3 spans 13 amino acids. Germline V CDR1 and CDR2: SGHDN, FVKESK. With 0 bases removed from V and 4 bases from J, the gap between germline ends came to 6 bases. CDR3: CASSQDGTYGYTF. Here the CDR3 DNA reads TGTGCCAGCAGCCAAGATGGGACCTATGGCTACACCTTC.

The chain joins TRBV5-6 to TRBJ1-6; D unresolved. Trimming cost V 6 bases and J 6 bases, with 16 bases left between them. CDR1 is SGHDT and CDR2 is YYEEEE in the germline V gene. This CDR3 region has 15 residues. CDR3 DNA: TGTGCCAGCACCTGGGGTCGACTCGGTAATTCACCCCTCCACTTT. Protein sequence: CASTWGRLGNSPLHF.

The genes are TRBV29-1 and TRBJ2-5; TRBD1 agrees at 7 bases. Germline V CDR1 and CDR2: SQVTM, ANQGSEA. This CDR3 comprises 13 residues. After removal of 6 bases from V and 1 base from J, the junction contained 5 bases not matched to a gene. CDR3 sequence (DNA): TGCAGCGTGACGGGACAGCTCCAAGAGACCCAGTACTTC. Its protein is CSVTGQLQETQYF.

The CDR3 DNA follows: TGTGCCAGCAGCCAATTGGGGGGCGGCGAGACCCAGTACTTC. Protein: CASSQLGGGETQYF. This chain joins TRBV3-1 (or the pseudogene TRBV3-2) and TRBJ2-5; the D gene could be TRBD1 or TRBD2 (6 bases each). V was clipped by 2 bases and J by 5 bases, with 12 bases between them. Looked up from germline, CDR1 is LGHDT and CDR2 is YNNKEL (reference sequence). This CDR3 comprises 14 residues.